These T cell receptor beta chains were read from a single sample in a study of T-cell memory formation after mild COVID-19. TCRdb reanalysed the 5' RACE reads using MiXCR and keeps one entry per CDR3 protein. The sample includes 550,000 to 700,000 distinct CDR3 sequences, roughly 17% seen only once; the top ten take about 7.5%. The sample consisted of PBMCs or a T cell subset sorted from them (not recorded which). The source is an adult woman who had mild COVID-19 (a few samples of this study predate the infection). Cell type and time point are not known. CDR3s include the opening cysteine and the closing phenylalanine or tryptophan. Clone size is given for some rows only: seen once, a few or many times, or a class if the clone is expanded.

V gene	clone size	J gene	CDR3 protein
TRBV9	-	TRBJ1-2	CASSRQPANYGYTF
TRBV5-1	many	TRBJ2-2	CASSLWTGGSGELFF
TRBV5-4	few	TRBJ2-3	CASSPDRHTDTQYF
TRBV7-9	many	TRBJ2-3	CASSLGGGGDTQYF
TRBV5-1	few	TRBJ1-1	CASSLAWGNMNTEAFF
TRBV7-9	many	TRBJ2-5	CASSLLAGGKETQYF
TRBV20-1	few	TRBJ2-5	CSARGAGFQETQYF
TRBV7-9	many	TRBJ2-3	CASSLLIRTSGGDTQYF
TRBV18	-	TRBJ2-3	CASSPGISTDTQYF
TRBV6-7	few	TRBJ2-3	CASNPRGTPDTDTQYF
TRBV7-9	-	TRBJ1-2	CASSGAQDLQGYTF
TRBV2	few	TRBJ2-3	CASKVGGYADTQYF
TRBV5-6	few	TRBJ1-2	CASSLESGQNYGYTF